A single sample is the source of the 10 T cell receptor beta chains below, sequenced in a study of OX40 agonist ivuxolimab in advanced cancers. Profiled with immunoSEQ multiplex PCR; TCRdb holds only in-frame clones, not every one. The repertoire consists of tens of thousands of clones, with 75% to 90% occurring once and the leading ten covering roughly 2.5%. The sequenced sample was CD4+ or CD8+ T cells sorted from blood, obtained in a trial of the OX40 agonist ivuxolimab. The source of these receptors is an adult with an advanced solid tumor such as melanoma, head and neck, liver or kidney cancer.

This chain links TRBV21-1 with TRBJ2-5; TRBD2 is the table's D call and was not checked against the DNA. TRBV21-1 is assigned pseudogene status. The CDR3 loop spans 18 amino acids. The CDR3 loop reads CASSKRRPSRRWRETQYF. The DNA of the CDR3 is TGTGCCAGCAGCAAACGACGTCCTAGCCGCCGATGGCGGGAGACCCAGTACTTC.

The chain carries TRBV7-2 and TRBJ2-6; D remains unclear. This CDR3 contains 14 residues. CDR1 is SGHTA and CDR2 is FQGNSA in the germline V gene. V was pared by 2 bases and J by 2 bases, with 4 bases between. For the CDR3, the DNA is TGTGCCAGCAGCTTAATGCCTGGGGCCAACGTCCTGACTTTC. Translation: CASSLMPGANVLTF. Based on the CDR3 plus reference TRBV7-2 and TRBJ2-6, the full variable domain is GAGVSQSPSNKVTEKGKDVELRCDPISGHTALYWYRQSLGQGLEFLIYFQGNSAPDKSGLPSDRFSAERTGGSVSTLTIQRTQQEDSAVYLCASSLMPGANVLTFGAGSRLTVL.

The chain couples TRBV28 to TRBJ1-3; a weak D match, TRBD1 (6 bases). The CDR3 extends over 15 amino acids. V was pared by 5 bases and J by 10 bases, with 21 bases between. The germline V gene has CDR1 MDHEN and CDR2 SYDVKM. CDR3 protein: CASSPGQLEGRTIYF. The CDR3 nucleotides are TGTGCCAGCAGTCCCGGACAGCTCGAGGGTCGGACCATATATTTT.

The rearrangement uses TRBV5-8 and TRBJ1-2; tentative D call: TRBD1 (5 bases). From germline, CDR1 is SGHTS and CDR2 YDEGEE. Trimming shortened V by 0 bases and J by 8 bases, and 20 bases separated the two germline ends. This CDR3 region has 16 residues. CDR3 sequence reads: CASSLEPGTGSSGYTF. As DNA, the CDR3 is TGTGCCAGCAGCTTGGAGCCCGGGACTGGGAGCAGCGGCTACACCTTC.

The chain recombines TRBV5-6 with TRBJ1-2, with 7 bases that match TRBD1. V trimming: 0 bases; J trimming: 3 bases; junction bases outside the gene matches: 2. The CDR3 has 14 residues. Per the germline V gene, CDR1 is SGHDT and CDR2 is YYEEEE. CDR3 bases: TGTGCCAGCAGCTTGGCAGGGGGGGACTATGGCTACACCTTC. Translating it yields CASSLAGGDYGYTF.

CDR3 nucleotide sequence: TGTGCCAGCAGAGGGGGCACCTACAATGAGCAGTTCTTC. Protein sequence: CASRGGTYNEQFF. The chain employs TRBV6-1 and TRBJ2-1; 7 bases match TRBD1. The germline V gene has CDR1 MNHNS and CDR2 SASEGT. The CDR3 runs to 13 residues. V lost 6 bases, J lost 2 bases, and 1 base stayed unmatched.

The chain carries TRBV2 and TRBJ2-5; either TRBD1 or TRBD2 may fit D (5 bases each). Trimming removed 5 bases from V and 4 bases from J, with 14 bases in between. The CDR3 spans 14 residues. Germline CDR1 is SNHLY and CDR2 is FYNNEI. The CDR3 region is CASSLSGATETQYF. In DNA, the CDR3 is TGTGCCAGCAGTCTTTCCGGGGCCACAGAGACCCAGTACTTC.

The rearrangement links TRBV19 to TRBJ2-5; 10 nucleotides agree with TRBD1. The CDR3 covers 14 residues. CDR1 and CDR2 from the germline V gene are LNHDA and SQIVND (reference sequence). J gave up 4 bases and V 4 bases, and 3 bases lay outside the gene matches. This CDR3 is CASSTTGGAETQYF. The CDR3 bases are TGTGCCAGTAGTACGACAGGGGGCGCAGAGACCCAGTACTTC.

The chain links TRBV27 to TRBJ1-2; the match to TRBD1 covers 9 bases. V lost 8 bases and J lost 7; bases outside the gene matches: 14. Germline-derived CDR1 and CDR2 are MNHEY and SMNVEV (reference sequence). The length of the CDR3 is 15 residues. DNA of the CDR3: TGTGCCAGCGGACCACAGGGGGCCCCGGGGGGTGGCTACACCTTC. It translates to CASGPQGAPGGGYTF.

The rearrangement joins TRBV11-1 to TRBJ2-7, with 10 bases lining up with TRBD1. Germline values: CDR1 SGHAT, CDR2 FQDESV (reference sequence). V shed 3 bases and J 7 bases; nucleotides not matched to a gene: 9. CDR3 size: 15 residues. CDR3 sequence: CASSLGTGAPGEQYF. Here the CDR3 DNA reads TGTGCCAGCAGCTTGGGGACAGGGGCCCCAGGAGAGCAGTACTTC.